Sequencing of this TCR beta chain was carried out in a study of T cell repertoires in cytomegalovirus infection. Findings and caveats of the study: CMV-specific TCR beta clonotypes restricted by HLA-C dominated the ex vivo response.

TCRdb analysed the reads with MiXCR anew, one entry per CDR3 protein. The table records approximately 250,000 distinct CDR3 sequences, about 23% of them present only once. This clonotype was recorded a few times. Its antigen is not known. V was pared by 7 bases and J by 8 bases, with 15 bases between. Germline V gene data show CDR1 as GTSNPN and CDR2 as SVGIG (reference sequence). The CDR3 has 12 amino acids. The sequencing sample was made of CD8+ T cells from PBMCs. V usage is TRBV30 and J usage is TRBJ2-1; D is perhaps TRBD1 (6 bases). The sequence came from a human donor in good health (CMV status not recorded). Some clones in this sample may be carry-over from other donors' samples. CDR3 in DNA: TGTGCCTCTAAAGGGGGTCGCGATGAGCAGTTCTTC. It codes for CASKGGRDEQFF.